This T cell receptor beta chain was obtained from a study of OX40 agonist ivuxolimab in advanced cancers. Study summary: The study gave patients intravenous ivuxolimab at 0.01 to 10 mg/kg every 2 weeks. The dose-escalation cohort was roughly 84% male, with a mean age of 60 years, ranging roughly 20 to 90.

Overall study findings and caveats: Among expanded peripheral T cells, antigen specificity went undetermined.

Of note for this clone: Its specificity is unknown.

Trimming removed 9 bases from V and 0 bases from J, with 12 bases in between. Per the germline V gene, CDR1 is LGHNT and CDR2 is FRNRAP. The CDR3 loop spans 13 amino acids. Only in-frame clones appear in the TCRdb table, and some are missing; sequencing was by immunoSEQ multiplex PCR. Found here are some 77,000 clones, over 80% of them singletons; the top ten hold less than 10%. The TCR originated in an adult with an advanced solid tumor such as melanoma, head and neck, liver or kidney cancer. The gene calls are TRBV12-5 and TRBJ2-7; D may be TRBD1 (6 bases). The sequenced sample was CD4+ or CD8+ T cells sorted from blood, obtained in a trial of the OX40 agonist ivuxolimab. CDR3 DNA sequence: TGTGCTAGCGGACCAGGGGTCTCCTACGAGCAGTACTTC. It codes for CASGPGVSYEQYF.